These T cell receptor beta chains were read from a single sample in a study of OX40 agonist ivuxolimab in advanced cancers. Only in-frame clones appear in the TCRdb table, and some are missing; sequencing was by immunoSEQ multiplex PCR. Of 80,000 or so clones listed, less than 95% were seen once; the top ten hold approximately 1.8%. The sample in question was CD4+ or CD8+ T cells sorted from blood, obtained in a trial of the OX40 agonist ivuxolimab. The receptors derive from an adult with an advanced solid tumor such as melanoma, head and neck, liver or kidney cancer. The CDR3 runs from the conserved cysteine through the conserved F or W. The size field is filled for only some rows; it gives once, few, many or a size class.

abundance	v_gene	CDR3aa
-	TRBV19	CASSTGFSNQPQHF
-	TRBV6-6	CASSWTGGFYEQYF
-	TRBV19	CASKDLARGSPTGELFF
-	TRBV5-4	CASSLVAGGGLIYEQYF
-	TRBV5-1	CASSLNQRDTEAFF
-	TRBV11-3	CASSLDYEQYF
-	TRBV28	CASLSAGAQGPQHF
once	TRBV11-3	CASSPGLAEDTDTQYF
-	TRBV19	CASARQISYNEQFF
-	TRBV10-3	CAISPLEEHYNEQFF
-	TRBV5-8	CASSPGYGKKLTDTQYF
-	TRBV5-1	CASSLNSGDPLSIF
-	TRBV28	CASSFERWGYGYTF
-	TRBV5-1	CASSFGGQGQETQYF
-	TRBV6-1	CASSVLVGQGASGNTIYF
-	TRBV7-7	CASSPLGGQGYNEQFF
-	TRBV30	CAWVGQGWGEQYF
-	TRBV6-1	CASLRGQGGEQYF
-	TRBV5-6	CASSLLLAGGSAKNIQYF
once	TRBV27	CASKSSGAVDTQYF
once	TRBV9	CASSGGGAGTTEAFF
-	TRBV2	CASRIPRGSNYNEQFF
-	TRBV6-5	CASRVQGRNEQFF
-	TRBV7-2	CASSFGGGTNEKLFF
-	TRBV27	CASSTPAPGQGAHYGYTF
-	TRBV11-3	CASSLEGTVYEQYF
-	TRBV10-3	CAISEPAGQVYEQYF
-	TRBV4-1	CASSQAVLTSVGDNEQFF
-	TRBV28	CATTSITETQYF
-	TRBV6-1	CASIREWGQPQHF
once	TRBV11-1	CASRGGRAPYNEQFF
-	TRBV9	CASSLSGAWGTQYF
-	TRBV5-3	CARSLVLGQASSSYEQYF
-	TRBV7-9	CASSLGDTRYEQYF
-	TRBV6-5	CAFRGGGNRQETQYF
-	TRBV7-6	CASSSHFGGGETQYF
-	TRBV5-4	CASSWAPSGYSYEQYF
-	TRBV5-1	CATREGQTDTIYF
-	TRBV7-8	CASSPQTGKNEQFF
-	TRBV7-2	CASSQFEGVGTDTQYF
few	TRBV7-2	CASSLPRGLAGLQETQYF
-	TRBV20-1	CSASGRGTLHF
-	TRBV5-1	CASRLGLDNEQFF
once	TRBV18	CASSPGQGNSPLHF
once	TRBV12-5	CASGERETQYF
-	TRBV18	CASSPGQGSVYGYTF
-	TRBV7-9	CASSTGGRSRHF
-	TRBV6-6	CASSTEGRLQETQYF
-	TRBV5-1	CASSRTSGIVGEQFF
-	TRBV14	CASSQERLGTGGETQYF
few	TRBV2	CASSGHRGPPEKLFF
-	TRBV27	CASRTTRTGRMNTEAFF
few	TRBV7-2	CASRETSGSPYEQYF
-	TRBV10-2	CASSEGRSYNEQFF
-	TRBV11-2	CASSSGGDYTDTQYF